What follows describes a single TCR beta chain. The data belong to a study of technical replicates of blood from a few donors. The protocol was immunoSEQ multiplex PCR, while the TCRdb copy is restricted to in-frame clones and leaves out a portion. The table includes more than 75,000 clones, 93% detected once. The receptor comes from a human donor in good health. Sequences were obtained from T cells isolated from PBMCs.

As DNA, the CDR3 is TGTGCCAGCAGCTTAGGGGAGGGCTTAAACACTGAAGCTTTCTTT. Protein sequence: CASSLGEGLNTEAFF. The rearrangement uses TRBV7-6 and TRBJ1-1; D unresolved. Trimming pared 1 base from V and 2 bases from J, leaving 11 bases between. The CDR3 runs to 15 residues. Germline CDR1 reads SGHVS; CDR2 reads FNYEAQ.